This T cell receptor (beta chain) was observed in a study of low-dose radiotherapy and immunotherapy resistance in tumors. Overall study: Per fraction, Cohort 2 was given 1 Gy every two weeks, accumulating a total of 13 Gy over 26 weeks.

The time point is: after trial treatment. The treatment: LDRT plus nivolumab, ipilimumab, low-dose cyclophosphamide and aspirin (RACIN trial). Trimming cost V 0 bases and J 2 bases, with 8 bases left between them. Per the germline V gene, CDR1 is KGHSH and CDR2 is LQKENI. The CDR3 is 15 residues long. A constant-region primer paired with the V-primer adapter amplified TCRs over approximately 20 PCR cycles. TCRdb independently ran MiXCR on the reads; one entry per CDR3 protein. The repertoire holds over 50,000 distinct CDR3 sequences, with approximately 31% as singletons. This clonotype was picked up many times.

This TCR was recovered from a male donor with rectosigmoid adenocarcinoma. Sequences were derived from PBMCs, sampled after low-dose radiotherapy plus immunotherapy. V is TRBV18 and J is TRBJ2-1, with D possibly being TRBD1 (6 bases). The CDR3 here is CASSPPGGTYNEQFF. The CDR3 nucleotides read TGTGCCAGCTCACCACCAGGGGGTACCTACAATGAGCAGTTCTTC.